This TCR beta chain was identified during a study of blood T cell repertoires in COVID-19. Across the study: Acute and convalescent COVID-19 samples came from the United States, Italy and Spain. PBMCs, B-cell-depleted T cells, or T cells provided the cDNA or gDNA that made up the material.

Study processing details: Amplifying reference gene primers gave estimates of nucleated cell counts. Method: immunoSEQ multiplex PCR; TCRdb's copy keeps in-frame clones and lacks some. Clonal size and the V and J genes are those of that table, whereas D and trimming came from the DNA. The sample shows tens of thousands of clones, 88% of them seen only once. With 2 bases removed from V and 2 bases from J, the gap between germline ends came to 9 bases. The CDR3 extends over 14 amino acids. Germline V gives CDR1 MNHEY, CDR2 SVGAGI. The sample consisted of peripheral blood. This chain uses TRBV6-5 with TRBJ2-5; perhaps TRBD1 as D (5 bases). The receptor was derived from a man in his fifties or sixties with active COVID-19. This CDR3 reads CASSYQGRQETQYF. CDR3 DNA: TGTGCCAGCAGTTACCAGGGCAGACAAGAGACCCAGTACTTC.